The 9 T cell receptor beta chains presented below share a single source sample, sequenced in a study of cytomegalovirus exposure and HLA in healthy donors. Both 60 Vbeta primers and 13 Jbeta primers went into the PCR. This table comes from immunoSEQ multiplex PCR, and its TCRdb copy is limited to in-frame clones, with some not included. The sample includes 100,000 to 150,000 clones, about three quarters of them seen just once. What was sequenced was PBMCs. These receptors all stem from an older woman in good health and CMV-seropositive.

This chain links TRBV7-9 with TRBJ2-1; 7 nucleotides line up with TRBD2. Germline-derived CDR1 and CDR2 are SEHNR and FQNEAQ (reference sequence). The CDR3 has 15 amino acids. Trimming removed 7 bases from V and 1 base from J; junction bases left unmatched: 7. The CDR3 region has the DNA TGTGCCAGCACCCGGGGAGCGGGATCCTACAATGAGCAGTTCTTC. Its protein is CASTRGAGSYNEQFF.

In its sample, this clone was seen many times. The chain couples TRBV29-1 to TRBJ1-2; a possible D gene is TRBD1 (5 bases). In germline, CDR1 is SQVTM, CDR2 ANQGSEA. The CDR3 is 14 amino acids. The V end was cut by 3 bases, the J end by 1 base, with 12 bases between. CDR3 region: CSVDWQGLNYGYTF. Here the CDR3 DNA reads TGCAGCGTTGACTGGCAGGGACTTAACTATGGCTACACCTTC.

The chain joins TRBV6-5 to TRBJ2-7, with D maybe TRBD2 (6 bases). The V end lost 5 bases, the J end lost 1 base, and 15 bases lay between the germline ends. CDR3 length equals 15 residues. Germline CDR1 MNHEY, CDR2 SVGAGI. The CDR3 protein is CASSRSREASYEQYF. The CDR3 bases are TGTGCCAGCAGTCGTTCGAGGGAGGCATCCTACGAGCAGTACTTC.

This sequence joins TRBV30 and TRBJ1-6, with D maybe TRBD1 (6 bases). The CDR3 sequence is 14 residues long. With 7 bases removed from V and 7 bases from J, the gap between germline ends came to 17 bases. Germline-derived CDR1 and CDR2 are GTSNPN and SVGIG (reference sequence). CDR3 sequence: CASNRDITNSPLHF. The CDR3 DNA sequence: TGTGCCTCAAACCGGGACATCACAAATTCACCCCTCCACTTT.

CDR3 loop: CASSPGFGGAGYEQYF. CDR3 sequence (DNA): TGCGCCAGCAGCCCAGGGTTCGGGGGAGCCGGCTACGAGCAGTACTTC. This rearrangement joins TRBV4-1 to TRBJ2-7; D possibly corresponds to TRBD2 (6 bases). The germline gives CDR1 MGHRA, CDR2 YSYEKL. The length of the CDR3 is 16 residues. Trimming stripped 4 bases from V and 3 bases from J, with 19 bases between.

The V gene is TRBV15, the J gene TRBJ1-1, with D unclear. Germline V gene lookup returns CDR1 LNHNV and CDR2 YYDKDF (reference sequence). The CDR3 spans 14 residues. The V gene lost 0 bases and the J gene lost 0 bases, with 5 bases spanning the gap. The chain's CDR3 is CATSRDSMNTEAFF. As DNA, the CDR3 is TGTGCCACCAGCAGAGATAGTATGAACACTGAAGCTTTCTTT.

This chain joins TRBV19 and TRBJ1-1; no definite D call. V was shortened by 10 bases and J by 1 base, with 13 bases between the two germline ends. The length of the CDR3 is 13 residues. Germline-derived CDR1 and CDR2 are LNHDA and SQIVND (reference sequence). The DNA for the CDR3 is TGTGCCACCGAACCCCGGGAGAACACTGAAGCTTTCTTT. It yields the protein CATEPRENTEAFF.

This chain uses TRBV30 with TRBJ1-2, with D possibly being TRBD1 (6 bases). The germline CDR1 and CDR2 sequences are GTSNPN and SVGIG (reference sequence). The CDR3 extends over 11 amino acids. V lost 7 bases to trimming and J lost 8 bases, with 14 bases between them. The chain's CDR3 is CASTGNRGYTF. The CDR3 DNA reads TGTGCCTCTACAGGGAATCGCGGCTACACCTTC.

This chain connects TRBV5-1 to TRBJ1-1, with TRBD1 matching 9 bases. The CDR3 contains 15 residues. Per germline, CDR1 SGHRS and CDR2 YFSETQ. V gave up 2 bases and J gave up 8 bases; unmatched junction bases: 10. The CDR3 DNA is TGCGCCAGCAGCTTCGCGGACAGGGGCCAGGGAGAAGCTTTCTTT. This gives the protein CASSFADRGQGEAFF.